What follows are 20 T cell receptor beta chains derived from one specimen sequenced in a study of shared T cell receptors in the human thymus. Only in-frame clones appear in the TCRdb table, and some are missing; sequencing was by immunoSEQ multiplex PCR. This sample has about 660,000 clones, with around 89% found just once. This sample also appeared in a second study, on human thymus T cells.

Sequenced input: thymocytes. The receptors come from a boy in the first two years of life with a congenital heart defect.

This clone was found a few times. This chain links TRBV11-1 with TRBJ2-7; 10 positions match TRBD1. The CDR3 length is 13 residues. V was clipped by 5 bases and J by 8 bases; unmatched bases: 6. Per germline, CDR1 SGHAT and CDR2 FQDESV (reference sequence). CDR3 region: CASSTGQGKKQYF. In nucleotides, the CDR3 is TGTGCCAGCAGCACGGGACAGGGGAAAAAGCAGTACTTC.

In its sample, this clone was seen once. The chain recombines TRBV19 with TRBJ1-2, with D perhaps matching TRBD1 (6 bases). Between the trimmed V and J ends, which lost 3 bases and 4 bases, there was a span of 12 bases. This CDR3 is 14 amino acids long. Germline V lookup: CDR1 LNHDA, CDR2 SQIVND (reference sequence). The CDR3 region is CASSISDRPYGYTF. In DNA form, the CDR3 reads TGTGCCAGTAGTATCTCGGACAGACCCTATGGCTACACCTTC.

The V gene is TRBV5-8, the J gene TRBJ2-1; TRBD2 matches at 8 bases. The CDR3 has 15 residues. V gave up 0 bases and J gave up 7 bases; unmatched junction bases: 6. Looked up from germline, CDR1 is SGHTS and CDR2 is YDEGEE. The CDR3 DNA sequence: TGTGCCAGCAGCTTGGAAGGGACTAGACTGAATGAGCAGTTCTTC. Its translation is CASSLEGTRLNEQFF. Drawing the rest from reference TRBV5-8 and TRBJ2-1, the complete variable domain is EAGVTQSPTHLIKTRGQQATLRCSPISGHTSVYWYQQALGLGLQFLLWYDEGEERNRGNFPPRFSGRQFPNYSSELNVNALELEDSALYLCASSLEGTRLNEQFFGPGTRLTVL.

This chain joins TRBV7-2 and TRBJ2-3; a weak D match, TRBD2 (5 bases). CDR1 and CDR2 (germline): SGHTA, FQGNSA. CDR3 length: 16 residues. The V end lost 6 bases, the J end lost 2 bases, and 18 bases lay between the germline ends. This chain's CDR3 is CASRPRVGGLTDTQYF. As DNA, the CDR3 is TGTGCCAGCAGGCCCCGGGTGGGCGGACTCACAGATACGCAGTATTTT.

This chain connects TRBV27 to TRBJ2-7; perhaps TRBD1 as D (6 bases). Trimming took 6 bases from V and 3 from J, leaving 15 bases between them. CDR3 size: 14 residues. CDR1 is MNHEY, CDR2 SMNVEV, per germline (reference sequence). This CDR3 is CASRHRDGGYEQYF. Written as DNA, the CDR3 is TGTGCCAGCAGGCACAGGGATGGGGGCTACGAGCAGTACTTC.

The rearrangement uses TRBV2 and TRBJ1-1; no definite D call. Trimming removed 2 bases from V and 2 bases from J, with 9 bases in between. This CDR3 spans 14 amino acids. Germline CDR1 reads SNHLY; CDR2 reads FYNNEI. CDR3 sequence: CASSETGLNTEAFF. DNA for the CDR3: TGTGCCAGCAGTGAAACGGGATTAAACACTGAAGCTTTCTTT.

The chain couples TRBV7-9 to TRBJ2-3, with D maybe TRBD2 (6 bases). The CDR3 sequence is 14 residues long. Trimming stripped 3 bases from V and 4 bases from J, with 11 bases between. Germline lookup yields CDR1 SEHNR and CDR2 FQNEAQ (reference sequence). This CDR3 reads CASSLGLLADTQYF. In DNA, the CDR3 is TGTGCCAGCAGCTTGGGACTCCTCGCAGATACGCAGTATTTT.

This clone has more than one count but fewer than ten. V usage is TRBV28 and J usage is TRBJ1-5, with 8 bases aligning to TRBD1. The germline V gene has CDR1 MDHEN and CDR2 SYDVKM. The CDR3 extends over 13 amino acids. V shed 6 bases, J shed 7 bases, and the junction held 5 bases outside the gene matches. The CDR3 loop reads CASRYRGGQPQHF. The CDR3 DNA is TGTGCCAGCAGATACAGGGGGGGCCAGCCCCAGCATTTT. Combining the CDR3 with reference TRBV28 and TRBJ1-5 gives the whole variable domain DVKVTQSSRYLVKRTGEKVFLECVQDMDHENMFWYRQDPGLGLRLIYFSYDVKMKEKGDIPEGYSVSREKKERFSLILESASTNQTSMYLCASRYRGGQPQHFGDGTRLSIL.

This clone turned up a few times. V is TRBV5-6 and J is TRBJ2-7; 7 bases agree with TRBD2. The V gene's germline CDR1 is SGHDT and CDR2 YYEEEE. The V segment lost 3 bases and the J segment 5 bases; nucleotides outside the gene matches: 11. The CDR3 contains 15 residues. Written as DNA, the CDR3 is TGTGCCAGCAGCTCTCCCCCCCAAGGGAGGGACGAGCAGTACTTC. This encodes CASSSPPQGRDEQYF.

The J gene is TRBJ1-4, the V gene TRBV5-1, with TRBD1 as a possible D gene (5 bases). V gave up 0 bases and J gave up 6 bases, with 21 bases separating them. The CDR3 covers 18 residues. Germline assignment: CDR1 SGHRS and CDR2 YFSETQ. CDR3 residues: CASSLDVLGDQFDEKLFF. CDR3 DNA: TGCGCCAGCAGCTTGGACGTCTTAGGGGATCAGTTCGATGAAAAACTGTTTTTT.

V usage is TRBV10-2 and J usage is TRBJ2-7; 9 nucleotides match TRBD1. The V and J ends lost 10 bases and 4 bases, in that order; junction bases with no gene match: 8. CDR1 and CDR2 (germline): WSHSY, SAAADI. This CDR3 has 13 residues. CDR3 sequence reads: CATQTGGVYEQYF. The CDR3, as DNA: TGCGCCACCCAGACAGGGGGGGTATACGAGCAGTACTTC.

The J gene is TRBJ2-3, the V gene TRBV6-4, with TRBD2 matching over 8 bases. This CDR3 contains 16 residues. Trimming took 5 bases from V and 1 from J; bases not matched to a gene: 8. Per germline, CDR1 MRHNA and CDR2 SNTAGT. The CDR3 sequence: CASSPTGTSRTDTQYF. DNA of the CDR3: TGTGCCAGCAGTCCAACCGGGACTAGTCGCACAGATACGCAGTATTTT.

CDR3 loop: CASSLVQGQYQYNEQFF. CDR3 DNA: TGTGCCAGCAGCTTAGTACAGGGCCAATACCAATACAATGAGCAGTTCTTC. The chain employs TRBV7-2 and TRBJ2-1; weak D call: TRBD1 (6 bases). In germline, CDR1 is SGHTA, CDR2 FQGNSA. The CDR3 consists of 17 residues. V lost 1 base and J 4 bases, leaving 17 bases between the germline ends.

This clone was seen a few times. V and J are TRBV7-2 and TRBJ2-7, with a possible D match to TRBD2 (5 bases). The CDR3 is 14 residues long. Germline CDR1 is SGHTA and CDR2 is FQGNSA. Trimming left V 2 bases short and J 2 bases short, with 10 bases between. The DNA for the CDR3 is TGTGCCAGCAGCTTATCCGGGATGACCTACGAGCAGTACTTC. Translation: CASSLSGMTYEQYF.

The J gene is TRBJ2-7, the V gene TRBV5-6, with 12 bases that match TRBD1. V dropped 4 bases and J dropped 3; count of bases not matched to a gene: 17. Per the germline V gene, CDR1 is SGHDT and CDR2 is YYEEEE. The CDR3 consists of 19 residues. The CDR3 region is CASSPGAGQGASPIYEQYF. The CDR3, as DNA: TGTGCCAGCAGCCCCGGCGCGGGACAGGGGGCGTCGCCAATCTACGAGCAGTACTTC. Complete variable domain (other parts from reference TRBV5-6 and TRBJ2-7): DAGVTQSPTHLIKTRGQQVTLRCSPKSGHDTVSWYQQALGQGPQFIFQYYEEEERQRGNFPDRFSGHQFPNYSSELNVNALLLGDSALYLCASSPGAGQGASPIYEQYFGPGTRLTVT.

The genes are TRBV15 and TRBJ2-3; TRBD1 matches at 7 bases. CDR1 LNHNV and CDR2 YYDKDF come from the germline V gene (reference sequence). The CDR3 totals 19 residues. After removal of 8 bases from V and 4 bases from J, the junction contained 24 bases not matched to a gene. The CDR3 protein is CATAPTGMVEPTWADTQYF. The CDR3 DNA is TGTGCCACCGCACCGACAGGGATGGTTGAGCCAACCTGGGCAGATACGCAGTATTTT.

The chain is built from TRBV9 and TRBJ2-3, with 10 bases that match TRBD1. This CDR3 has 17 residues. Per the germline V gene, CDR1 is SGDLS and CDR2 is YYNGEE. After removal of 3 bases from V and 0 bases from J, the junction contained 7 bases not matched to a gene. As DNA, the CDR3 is TGTGCCAGCAGCGCCGGGACAGGGGCCTCTAGCACAGATACGCAGTATTTT. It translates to CASSAGTGASSTDTQYF. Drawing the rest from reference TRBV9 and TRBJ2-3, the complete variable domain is DSGVTQTPKHLITATGQRVTLRCSPRSGDLSVYWYQQSLDQGLQFLIQYYNGEERAKGNILERFSAQQFPDLHSELNLSSLELGDSALYFCASSAGTGASSTDTQYFGPGTRLTVL.

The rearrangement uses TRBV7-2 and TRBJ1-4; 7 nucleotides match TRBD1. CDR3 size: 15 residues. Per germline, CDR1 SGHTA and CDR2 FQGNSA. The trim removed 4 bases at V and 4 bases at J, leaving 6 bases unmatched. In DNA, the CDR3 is TGTGCCAGCAGCTCCGGGGGACAGAGTAATGAAAAACTGTTTTTT. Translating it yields CASSSGGQSNEKLFF. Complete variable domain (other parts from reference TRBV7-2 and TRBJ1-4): GAGVSQSPSNKVTEKGKDVELRCDPISGHTALYWYRQSLGQGLEFLIYFQGNSAPDKSGLPSDRFSAERTGGSVSTLTIQRTQQEDSAVYLCASSSGGQSNEKLFFGSGTQLSVL.

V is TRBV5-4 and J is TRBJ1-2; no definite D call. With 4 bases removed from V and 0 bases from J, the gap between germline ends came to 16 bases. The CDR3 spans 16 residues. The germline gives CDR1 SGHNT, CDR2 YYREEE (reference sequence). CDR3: CASSHWSPFANYGYTF. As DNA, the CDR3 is TGTGCCAGCAGCCACTGGTCGCCGTTCGCTAACTATGGCTACACCTTC.

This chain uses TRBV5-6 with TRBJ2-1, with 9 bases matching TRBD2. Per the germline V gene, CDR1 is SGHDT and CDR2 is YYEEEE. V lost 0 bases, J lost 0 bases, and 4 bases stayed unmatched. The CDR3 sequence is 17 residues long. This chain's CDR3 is CASSLASGKGSYNEQFF. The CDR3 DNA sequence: TGTGCCAGCAGCTTGGCTAGCGGGAAGGGCTCCTACAATGAGCAGTTCTTC.